This T cell receptor (beta chain) was recovered during a study of regulatory T cells in long-lasting Graves disease. Across the whole study: Under 3 months of antithyroid drugs had been taken by newly diagnosed Graves' patients.

CDR3-region Arm-PCR and iRepertoire HTBI primers produced the TCR beta libraries. TCRdb itself ran the multiplex PCR reads through MiXCR, one entry per CDR3 protein. The sample shows some 460,000 distinct CDR3 sequences, 15% to 20% of them seen only once. This clonotype was recorded many times. Its antigen is unidentified. Germline assignment: CDR1 MDHEN and CDR2 SYDVKM. The CDR3 contains 12 residues. Trimming stripped 10 bases from V and 2 bases from J, with 11 bases between. The study, taken as a whole, reports: Persistent Graves' patients showed reduced TCR diversity versus newly diagnosed patients. Persistent disease samples used TRBV28, TRBJ1-2 and TRBJ2-5 preferentially.

Noted time point: newly diagnosed GD, antithyroid drugs for less than 3 months. With RNA extracted from PBMCs as input, the TCR library was made. These data also featured in a second study, about T cells in Graves' hyperthyroidism and ophthalmopathy. As reported in that work: Patients between 18 and 65 years old had hyperthyroidism, newly diagnosed and lasting under 2 months.

The chain couples TRBV28 to TRBJ2-5, with D perhaps TRBD2 (6 bases). The sample in question was peripheral blood mononuclear cells (PBMCs), obtained at new diagnosis, from a patient treated with antithyroid drugs. This sequence was found in a middle-aged man with Graves disease. This chain's CDR3 is CATAGSQETQYF. The CDR3 DNA reads as TGTGCCACCGCCGGGAGTCAAGAGACCCAGTACTTC.